The clone carrying this T cell receptor (beta chain) was seen only a few times. This specimen belongs to a study of T cell changes during pregnancy in multiple sclerosis. Produced via immunoSEQ multiplex PCR; TCRdb's table is partial and in-frame only. The table records roughly 80,000 clones, 90% to 95% of them present only once. CDR1 is SGHVS, CDR2 FQNEAQ, per germline. V shed 0 bases and J shed 0 bases, with 12 bases lying between them. The CDR3 consists of 18 residues. This sequence was found in a female donor with multiple sclerosis, enrolled in a pregnancy study. The genes are TRBV7-8 and TRBJ2-6, with no clear D. The sample was peripheral blood, taken before pregnancy. CDR3 in amino acids: CASSLARGSYSGANVLTF. CDR3 sequence (DNA): TGTGCCAGCAGCTTAGCGCGAGGCAGCTACTCTGGGGCCAACGTCCTGACTTTC.